This passage covers 28 T cell receptor beta chains from one sample sequenced in a study of T cell repertoires in cytomegalovirus infection. Using its own MiXCR run on the reads, TCRdb lists one record per CDR3 protein. Among around 81,000 distinct CDR3 sequences listed, about 37% were seen once. These TCRs are of unknown antigen specificity. The sample here was CD8+ T cells from cultured PBMCs, taken from culture after CMV antigen stimulation. The receptors come from a human donor in good health (CMV status not recorded). Some clones in this sample may be carry-over from other donors' samples.

The gene calls are TRBV28 and TRBJ2-4; D possibly corresponds to TRBD1 (6 bases). This CDR3 comprises 15 residues. Germline CDR1 reads MDHEN; CDR2 reads SYDVKM. Trimming removed 5 bases at V and 1 base at J, with 12 bases between. CDR3 nucleotides: TGTGCCAGCAGTGTACAGGGTAGGGCCAAAAACATTCAGTACTTC. Protein: CASSVQGRAKNIQYF.

The CDR3 nucleotides are TGTGCCAGCAGCGAGGGGGCGGCTGAAGCTTTCTTT. It translates to CASSEGAAEAFF. The chain couples TRBV5-4 to TRBJ1-1; 7 bases line up with TRBD1. The CDR3 loop spans 12 amino acids. Germline values: CDR1 SGHNT, CDR2 YYREEE (reference sequence). Germline trimming cut 4 bases from V and 6 bases from J; bases unmatched to any gene: 3.

In this sample, this clonotype turned up a few times. The chain employs TRBV7-6 and TRBJ2-7, with unresolved D. The length of the CDR3 is 12 residues. Germline loops: CDR1 SGHVS, CDR2 FNYEAQ. Between the trimmed V and J ends, which lost 1 base and 6 bases, there was a span of 7 bases. The CDR3: CASSLGFREQYF. As DNA, the CDR3 is TGTGCCAGCAGCTTAGGGTTCCGCGAGCAGTACTTC.

This chain uses TRBV25-1 with TRBJ2-3, with 7 bases identical to TRBD2. Trimming removed 0 bases from V and 0 bases from J; junction bases left unmatched: 24. Germline V gene data show CDR1 as MGHDK and CDR2 as SYGVNS. CDR3 length equals 23 residues. The CDR3 reads CASSEYFTLGTGLPSASTDTQYF. Written as DNA, the CDR3 is TGTGCCAGCAGTGAATATTTTACGCTTGGAACGGGACTACCCTCAGCTAGCACAGATACGCAGTATTTT.

V is TRBV6-1 and J is TRBJ1-1; D uncertain. This CDR3 is 10 amino acids long. V lost 6 bases and J 10 bases, leaving 9 bases between the germline ends. Germline V CDR1 and CDR2: MNHNS, SASEGT. CDR3: CASRRIAAFF. The CDR3 nucleotides read TGTGCCAGCAGGCGTATCGCAGCTTTCTTT.

This clonotype came up a few times. V gene TRBV7-2 combines with J gene TRBJ2-7; the D gene is possibly TRBD1 (6 bases). The length of the CDR3 is 16 residues. The germline CDR1 and CDR2 sequences are SGHTA and FQGNSA. Deletions cut 0 bases from V and 2 bases from J, with 14 bases between. The CDR3 nucleotides are TGTGCCAGCAGCTTAGCCACGGACAGCGCACCCTACGAGCAGTACTTC. Translating it yields CASSLATDSAPYEQYF.

In the case of this clonotype: Here the CDR3 omits its conserved ending phenylalanine or tryptophan, so a read error is the likely source. This chain connects TRBV6-8 to TRBJ1-1, with D unclear. The V end lost 2 bases, the J end lost 2 bases, and 9 bases lay between the germline ends. Germline values: CDR1 MNHGY, CDR2 SAAAGT. This CDR3 spans 14 amino acids. CDR3: CASSYASPNTEAFS. DNA of the CDR3: TGTGCCAGCAGTTACGCCAGTCCTAACACTGAAGCTTTCTCT.

This chain connects TRBV7-2 to TRBJ1-5; TRBD1 aligns across 8 bases. This CDR3 spans 15 amino acids. Germline values: CDR1 SGHTA, CDR2 FQGNSA. V shed 6 bases and J 6 bases; nucleotides not matched to a gene: 10. In DNA form, the CDR3 reads TGTGCCAGCAGTCACGACAGGGGTGGGATTCAGCCCCAGCATTTT. Amino acid sequence: CASSHDRGGIQPQHF.

This clonotype has ten or more counts. The J gene is TRBJ1-2, the V gene TRBV6-4; D is uncertain. The CDR3 is 16 residues long. V gave up 2 bases and J gave up 5 bases, with 18 bases separating them. Germline CDR1 is MRHNA and CDR2 is SNTAGT. The CDR3 DNA reads as TGTGCCAGCAGTGACACTCCTCAAGCTAGCCCATATGGCTACACCTTC. This encodes CASSDTPQASPYGYTF.

There are a few counts of this clonotype. J is TRBJ1-3 and V is TRBV4-1; D unresolved. Trimming pared 3 bases from V and 10 bases from J, leaving 16 bases between. CDR3 length: 14 residues. Germline CDR1 reads MGHRA; CDR2 reads YSYEKL. CDR3 bases: TGCGCCAGCAGCCATGGACGGCCCGAGGATACCATATATTTT. Translating it yields CASSHGRPEDTIYF.

This clonotype was seen only a few times. This chain joins TRBV28 and TRBJ2-2; D remains unclear. Trimming left V 2 bases short and J 6 bases short, with 10 bases between. This CDR3 has 14 residues. Per the germline V gene, CDR1 is MDHEN and CDR2 is SYDVKM. CDR3 in amino acids: CASSLLVESGELFF. The CDR3 coding sequence is TGTGCCAGCAGTTTACTAGTGGAGTCCGGGGAGCTGTTTTTT. Using reference TRBV28 and TRBJ2-2 for the parts outside the CDR3, the full variable domain is DVKVTQSSRYLVKRTGEKVFLECVQDMDHENMFWYRQDPGLGLRLIYFSYDVKMKEKGDIPEGYSVSREKKERFSLILESASTNQTSMYLCASSLLVESGELFFGEGSRLTVL.

The J gene is TRBJ1-2, the V gene TRBV7-8; 12 nucleotides line up with TRBD1. Germline CDR1 reads SGHVS; CDR2 reads FQNEAQ. Trimming cost V 5 bases and J 6 bases; bases outside gene matches: 7. This CDR3 has 15 amino acids. This CDR3 is CASSLGTGGSHGYTF. CDR3 bases: TGTGCCAGCAGCCTTGGGACAGGGGGCTCTCATGGCTACACCTTC.

The V gene is TRBV20-1, the J gene TRBJ1-2; TRBD1 is a possible D gene (6 bases). Germline assignment: CDR1 DFQATT and CDR2 SNEGSKA (reference sequence). The ends were cut back, 0 bases at V and 4 bases at J, with 12 bases in the middle. This CDR3 is built from 14 residues. The CDR3 region is CSARDWDIPYGYTF. DNA of the CDR3: TGCAGTGCTAGAGATTGGGACATCCCCTATGGCTACACCTTC.

The chain recombines TRBV6-5 with TRBJ1-3; TRBD1 is a possible D gene (5 bases). The CDR3 totals 14 residues. The V and J ends lost 6 bases and 0 bases respectively, with 9 bases between them. Germline V gives CDR1 MNHEY, CDR2 SVGAGI. As DNA, the CDR3 is TGTGCCAGCAGCGGGACGGGCTCTGGAAACACCATATATTTT. It translates to CASSGTGSGNTIYF.

The rearrangement joins TRBV7-8 to TRBJ2-2; weak D call: TRBD2 (6 bases). The CDR3 is 17 residues long. From germline, CDR1 is SGHVS and CDR2 FQNEAQ. Trimming pared 2 bases from V and 0 bases from J, leaving 13 bases between. CDR3 DNA: TGTGCCAGCAGCTTACCCGGCAGGGAGGCGAACACCGGGGAGCTGTTTTTT. It specifies CASSLPGREANTGELFF.

V and J are TRBV9 and TRBJ2-1, with 8 bases fitting TRBD2. Germline-derived CDR1 and CDR2 are SGDLS and YYNGEE. The CDR3 contains 15 residues. V lost 3 bases to trimming and J lost 6 bases; unmatched junction nucleotides: 8. CDR3 region: CASSASGGPGNEQFF. The CDR3 DNA follows: TGTGCCAGCAGCGCGAGCGGGGGCCCCGGCAATGAGCAGTTCTTC. Variable domain in full (rest from reference TRBV9 and TRBJ2-1): DSGVTQTPKHLITATGQRVTLRCSPRSGDLSVYWYQQSLDQGLQFLIQYYNGEERAKGNILERFSAQQFPDLHSELNLSSLELGDSALYFCASSASGGPGNEQFFGPGTRLTVL.

The chain joins TRBV7-8 to TRBJ2-5, with 11 bases matching TRBD2. Germline-derived CDR1 and CDR2 are SGHVS and FQNEAQ. The ends lost 5 bases at V and 0 bases at J; junction bases unmatched: 5. The CDR3 sequence is 16 residues long. The CDR3 DNA follows: TGTGCCAGCAGCCCCCCTAGCGGGAGGTACCAAGAGACCCAGTACTTC. Its protein product is CASSPPSGRYQETQYF.

This clonotype was counted only a few times. The chain has TRBV6-6 and TRBJ2-7, with 9 nucleotides matching TRBD2. Germline V gives CDR1 MNHNY, CDR2 SVGAGI (reference sequence). The CDR3 consists of 18 residues. V was pared by 2 bases and J by 5 bases, with 16 bases of the junction left unmatched. CDR3 residues: CASSYASPGTSLRDEQYF. As DNA, the CDR3 is TGTGCCAGCAGTTACGCCAGCCCCGGGACTAGCCTACGGGACGAGCAGTACTTC.

V gene TRBV7-6 combines with J gene TRBJ2-1, with D perhaps being TRBD1 or TRBD2 (5 bases each). CDR1 is SGHVS, CDR2 FNYEAQ, per germline. CDR3 length equals 16 residues. The V and J ends lost 5 bases and 4 bases respectively, with 18 bases between them. The CDR3 reads CASSQRMGVRYNEQFF. In DNA, the CDR3 is TGTGCCAGCAGCCAGAGAATGGGGGTAAGGTACAATGAGCAGTTCTTC. The entire variable domain, with the rest obtained from reference TRBV7-6 and TRBJ2-1, is as follows: GAGVSQSPRYKVTKRGQDVALRCDPISGHVSLYWYRQALGQGPEFLTYFNYEAQQDKSGLPNDRFSAERPEGSISTLTIQRTEQRDSAMYRCASSQRMGVRYNEQFFGPGTRLTVL.

This clonotype was observed a handful of times. This sequence joins TRBV6-1 and TRBJ1-1; D gene uncertain. V lost 8 bases and J lost 0, with 16 bases in between. This CDR3 region has 15 residues. Germline CDR1 is MNHNS and CDR2 is SASEGT. DNA of the CDR3: TGTGCCAGCGCGGTAGATGGGTTCATGAACACTGAAGCTTTCTTT. It yields the protein CASAVDGFMNTEAFF.

This clonotype showed up just once. This chain connects TRBV2 to TRBJ1-2; perhaps TRBD1 as D (6 bases). The CDR3 is 16 amino acids. Germline CDR1 reads SNHLY; CDR2 reads FYNNEI. Between the trimmed V and J ends, which lost 6 bases and 1 base, there was a span of 18 bases. The DNA of the CDR3 is TGTGCCAGCAGCCCCAGGGGCGATTTCTATAACTATGGCTACACCTTC. As protein: CASSPRGDFYNYGYTF.

The rearrangement joins TRBV2 to TRBJ1-5; the D gene is possibly TRBD1 (5 bases). Trimming took 3 bases from V and 2 from J, leaving 17 bases between them. Germline CDR1 SNHLY, CDR2 FYNNEI. The CDR3 is made up of 17 amino acids. CDR3: CASSDSGDLVGNQPQHF. The CDR3 DNA is TGTGCCAGCAGTGACTCCGGGGACTTAGTCGGCAATCAGCCCCAGCATTTT.

The V call is TRBV20-1, the J call TRBJ2-7; D unclear. The CDR3 sequence is 18 residues long. Trimming removed 0 bases from V and 0 bases from J, with 21 bases in between. Germline values: CDR1 DFQATT, CDR2 SNEGSKA (reference sequence). The CDR3 loop is CSARDSVPRRGASYEQYF. The CDR3 bases are TGCAGTGCTAGAGATTCGGTCCCGAGAAGAGGTGCCTCCTACGAGCAGTACTTC.

The chain is built from TRBV24-1 and TRBJ2-1; 9 nucleotides line up with TRBD2. The CDR3 covers 18 residues. J was trimmed by 6 bases and V by 0 bases; bases with no gene match: 11. CDR1 is KGHDR and CDR2 is SFDVKD in the germline V gene. The CDR3 nucleotides read TGTGCCACCAGTGATTTGCGCCCTACGGGACTAGCTTTCAATGAGCAGTTCTTC. It codes for CATSDLRPTGLAFNEQFF.

This clonotype was seen once. This CDR3 is CASSSPRGPTYEQYF. The CDR3 coding sequence is TGTGCCAGCAGTTCCCCTCGCGGACCCACCTACGAGCAGTACTTC. This chain joins TRBV27 and TRBJ2-7, with D hard to call. This CDR3 contains 15 residues. V lost 4 bases and J 2 bases, leaving 15 bases between the germline ends. Germline V gives CDR1 MNHEY, CDR2 SMNVEV (reference sequence).

The rearrangement uses TRBV11-2 and TRBJ2-3, with TRBD1 matching over 8 bases. In germline, CDR1 is SGHAT, CDR2 FQNNGV. CDR3 length: 17 amino acids. V gave up 3 bases and J gave up 2 bases; unmatched junction bases: 10. Here the CDR3 reads CASSLRLGQGLTDTQYF. For the CDR3, the DNA is TGTGCCAGCAGCTTGAGACTCGGACAGGGACTCACAGATACGCAGTATTTT.

This chain uses TRBV9 with TRBJ2-3; no clear D gene. Germline lookup yields CDR1 SGDLS and CDR2 YYNGEE. The CDR3 contains 15 residues. The ends were cut back, 3 bases at V and 3 bases at J, with 14 bases in the middle. The chain's CDR3 is CASSARVGDTDTQYF. CDR3 coding DNA: TGTGCCAGCAGCGCCAGAGTTGGGGATACAGATACGCAGTATTTT.

This clonotype was observed a few times. The chain is built from TRBV7-8 and TRBJ1-1, with 11 bases aligning to TRBD1. V shed 5 bases, J shed 4 bases, and the junction held 3 bases outside the gene matches. The CDR3 loop spans 14 amino acids. The germline V gene encodes CDR1 SGHVS and CDR2 FQNEAQ. The CDR3, as DNA: TGTGCCAGCAGCCGGGACAGGGGGATCACTGAAGCTTTCTTT. Amino acids: CASSRDRGITEAFF.